The 23 T cell receptor beta chains below were found in one sample sequenced in a study of shared clonotypes between healthy human individuals (TCRdb year 2020). CD8 naive samples consisted of CD45RO-negative cells that were positively selected for CCR7, yielding a CD45RA+CCR7+ population without TemRA cells. Libraries were constructed by the immunoSEQ multiplex PCR assay. This is the immuneACCESS table as TCRdb keeps it, with only in-frame sequences that have V and J called. A part of the clones is gone; compared with another copy, unresolved V genes explain less than half, and the rest is unexplained. This sample holds about 550,000 clones; nearly 97% were observed only once. About 0.11% of the sample goes to the ten largest clones. The sample comprised naive CD8+ T cells sorted from blood. The sample's cell subset or site label, in plain terms: CD45RA+CCR7+. These receptors were collected from a woman aged 30 to 39 in good health.

V and J are TRBV29-1 and TRBJ1-1, with D tentatively TRBD1 (6 bases). Germline assignment: CDR1 SQVTM and CDR2 ANQGSEA. With 7 bases removed from V and 7 bases from J, the gap between germline ends came to 22 bases. The CDR3 loop spans 14 amino acids. In DNA, the CDR3 is TGCAGCGCTCAGGGACACAGCCGAACTAATGAAGCTTTCTTT. It encodes CSAQGHSRTNEAFF.

This CDR3 reads CATSRRIGQGNYGYTF. The CDR3 DNA reads TGTGCCACCAGCAGGCGAATAGGACAGGGGAACTATGGCTACACCTTC. The chain combines TRBV15 with TRBJ1-2; 9 bases fit TRBD1. CDR1 is LNHNV, CDR2 YYDKDF, per germline (reference sequence). V gave up 3 bases and J gave up 2 bases; unmatched junction bases: 7. The CDR3 runs 16 residues.

The CDR3 spells CASSFPRTSGASYNEQFF. DNA of the CDR3: TGTGCCAGCAGCTTTCCGAGGACTAGCGGAGCCTCCTACAATGAGCAGTTCTTC. The chain combines TRBV7-9 with TRBJ2-1; TRBD2 aligns across 10 bases. The V segment lost 3 bases and the J segment 0 bases; nucleotides outside the gene matches: 8. Germline V CDR1 and CDR2: SEHNR, FQNEAQ (reference sequence). CDR3 length: 18 amino acids.

The CDR3 DNA follows: TGTGCCAGCAGACAACAGTTACGGGGACGGACTGAAGCTTTCTTT. The encoded protein is CASRQQLRGRTEAFF. The chain is built from TRBV27 and TRBJ1-1, with a tentative D call TRBD1 (5 bases). CDR3 size: 15 residues. The germline CDR1 and CDR2 sequences are MNHEY and SMNVEV (reference sequence). Trimming left V 6 bases short and J 5 bases short, with 19 bases between.

Note on this clone: The sample contains more than one DNA sequence encoding this CDR3. The rearrangement links TRBV9 to TRBJ2-5; D gene uncertain. V was pared by 0 bases and J by 4 bases, with 1 base between. CDR3 length: 11 amino acids. Germline assignment: CDR1 SGDLS and CDR2 YYNGEE. The CDR3 is CASSVAETQYF. In DNA, the CDR3 is TGTGCCAGCAGCGTAGCAGAGACCCAGTACTTC.

V is TRBV7-2 and J is TRBJ2-1, with TRBD2 identical over 7 bases. From germline, CDR1 is SGHTA and CDR2 FQGNSA. J was trimmed by 8 bases and V by 4 bases; bases with no gene match: 11. CDR3 length equals 15 residues. CDR3 DNA: TGTGCCAGCAGCTCGGCGACTAGCCCTTGGGATGAGCAGTTCTTC. It encodes CASSSATSPWDEQFF. Filled out from reference TRBV7-2 and TRBJ2-1, the complete variable domain reads GAGVSQSPSNKVTEKGKDVELRCDPISGHTALYWYRQSLGQGLEFLIYFQGNSAPDKSGLPSDRFSAERTGGSVSTLTIQRTQQEDSAVYLCASSSATSPWDEQFFGPGTRLTVL.

On this clone: The sample carries other DNA sequences with the same CDR3. This chain links TRBV27 with TRBJ2-7; 8 bases map to TRBD2. V trimming: 5 bases; J trimming: 2 bases; junction bases outside the gene matches: 5. Germline values: CDR1 MNHEY, CDR2 SMNVEV (reference sequence). The CDR3 is 14 amino acids. The CDR3 DNA reads TGTGCCAGCAGTCCGTTAGCGGGGACCTACGAGCAGTACTTC. This gives the protein CASSPLAGTYEQYF.

The V and J genes are TRBV7-2 and TRBJ2-7, with 8 bases that match TRBD2. The J segment lost 6 bases and the V segment lost 0 bases, leaving 4 bases of the junction unmatched. CDR1 and CDR2 (germline): SGHTA, FQGNSA. The CDR3 spans 14 residues. Here the CDR3 reads CASSLAGLGTEQYF. The CDR3 region has the DNA TGTGCCAGCAGCTTAGCGGGACTAGGGACCGAGCAGTACTTC.

CDR3 nucleotide sequence: TGTGCCAGTAGTATAGATCCGGGACAGGAAGGCACTGAAGCTTTCTTT. Protein sequence: CASSIDPGQEGTEAFF. The V gene is TRBV19, the J gene TRBJ1-1; 8 bases align to TRBD1. The V and J ends lost 0 bases and 4 bases, in that order; junction bases with no gene match: 7. The germline V gene encodes CDR1 LNHDA and CDR2 SQIVND (reference sequence). The CDR3 runs to 16 residues.

The CDR3 spells CASSPPDRDLYEQYF. As DNA, the CDR3 is TGTGCCAGCAGTCCACCGGACAGGGATCTCTACGAGCAGTACTTC. The chain combines TRBV28 with TRBJ2-7; 8 nucleotides agree with TRBD1. The J segment lost 3 bases and the V segment lost 5 bases, leaving 9 bases of the junction unmatched. Per germline, CDR1 MDHEN and CDR2 SYDVKM. There are 15 residues in the CDR3. The whole variable domain, remainder taken from reference TRBV28 and TRBJ2-7, is DVKVTQSSRYLVKRTGEKVFLECVQDMDHENMFWYRQDPGLGLRLIYFSYDVKMKEKGDIPEGYSVSREKKERFSLILESASTNQTSMYLCASSPPDRDLYEQYFGPGTRLTVT.

V gene TRBV21-1 combines with J gene TRBJ2-5; TRBD2, as called in the table, went unchecked against the DNA. TRBV21-1 is a pseudogene locus. This CDR3 region has 16 residues. Here the CDR3 DNA reads TGTGCCAGCAGCAAAGGTGCTAGCGGGAGCCCAGAGACCCAGTACTTC. This sequence encodes CASSKGASGSPETQYF.

The V and J genes are TRBV7-8 and TRBJ2-6; D is unresolved. From germline, CDR1 is SGHVS and CDR2 FQNEAQ. Trimming took 5 bases from V and 1 from J, leaving 9 bases between them. The CDR3 runs to 15 residues. CDR3 loop: CASSPAGSGANVLTF. The CDR3 DNA follows: TGTGCCAGCAGCCCTGCAGGTTCTGGGGCCAACGTCCTGACTTTC.

V is TRBV6-5 and J is TRBJ1-2; 7 nucleotides align to TRBD1. Germline values: CDR1 MNHEY, CDR2 SVGAGI. CDR3 length: 16 amino acids. V shed 0 bases, J shed 6 bases, and the junction held 10 bases outside the gene matches. The CDR3 sequence: CASSYSITGGGNGYTF. Here the CDR3 DNA reads TGTGCCAGCAGTTACTCGATCACTGGAGGGGGCAATGGCTACACCTTC.

The chain combines TRBV28 with TRBJ2-5; TRBD1 matches 8 bases. The CDR3 is 15 amino acids. Germline V gene data show CDR1 as MDHEN and CDR2 as SYDVKM. V shed 3 bases, J shed 4 bases, and the junction held 7 bases outside the gene matches. This CDR3 reads CASSFTGGTGETQYF. CDR3 bases: TGTGCCAGCAGTTTCACAGGGGGTACCGGAGAGACCCAGTACTTC.

The rearrangement joins TRBV7-9 to TRBJ2-1; 9 bases line up with TRBD2. CDR1 SEHNR and CDR2 FQNEAQ come from the germline V gene (reference sequence). This CDR3 comprises 15 residues. Trimming cost V 2 bases and J 4 bases; bases outside gene matches: 3. The DNA of the CDR3 is TGTGCCAGCAGCTTAACTAGCGGGTTATACAATGAGCAGTTCTTC. This sequence encodes CASSLTSGLYNEQFF.

The chain carries TRBV7-6 and TRBJ2-7; D call uncertain. CDR1 is SGHVS, CDR2 FNYEAQ, per germline. V lost 5 bases to trimming and J lost 3 bases, with 20 bases between them. There are 16 residues in the CDR3. CDR3 sequence (DNA): TGTGCCAGCAGCGCGCTCTTGCAGAGATCCCACTACGAGCAGTACTTC. It yields the protein CASSALLQRSHYEQYF.

The chain uses TRBV28 and TRBJ1-4, with D uncertain. The CDR3 runs to 11 residues. The V end was cut by 6 bases, the J end by 6 bases, with 5 bases between. The germline V gene has CDR1 MDHEN and CDR2 SYDVKM. The CDR3 DNA reads as TGTGCCAGCAGCCCAGATGAAAAACTGTTTTTT. It codes for CASSPDEKLFF.

The chain links TRBV2 to TRBJ2-1; 13 bases agree with TRBD2. The CDR3 contains 16 residues. Trimming took 1 base from V and 9 from J; bases not matched to a gene: 6. CDR1 is SNHLY and CDR2 is FYNNEI in the germline V gene. The CDR3 spells CASSEDEWTSGSEQFF. CDR3 in DNA: TGTGCCAGCAGTGAAGACGAATGGACTAGCGGGAGTGAGCAGTTCTTC.

This chain's CDR3 is CASSVASGSRINEQFF. Here the CDR3 DNA reads TGCGCCAGCAGCGTAGCTAGCGGGAGTAGGATAAATGAGCAGTTCTTC. The V gene is TRBV5-1, the J gene TRBJ2-1; 10 bases are shared with TRBD2. Unmatched junction bases numbered 11, after V lost 4 bases and J lost 7 bases. Germline values: CDR1 SGHRS, CDR2 YFSETQ. CDR3 size: 16 residues.

The chain employs TRBV4-1 and TRBJ2-7, with 15 nucleotides matching TRBD2. The CDR3 has 17 residues. With V trimmed by 5 bases and J by 6 bases, 11 bases remained unmatched. Germline V gene data show CDR1 as MGHRA and CDR2 as YSYEKL. CDR3 in amino acids: CASSFYPGLAGGGEQYF. CDR3 sequence (DNA): TGCGCCAGCAGCTTTTACCCCGGACTAGCGGGAGGGGGCGAGCAGTACTTC.

The chain is built from TRBV2 and TRBJ2-4; D gene uncertain. The CDR3 spans 14 residues. Germline V gives CDR1 SNHLY, CDR2 FYNNEI. With 7 bases removed from V and 6 bases from J, the gap between germline ends came to 16 bases. The CDR3: CASNGRGPGNIQYF. The CDR3 DNA sequence: TGTGCCAGCAATGGACGCGGCCCGGGAAACATTCAGTACTTC.

The chain carries TRBV30 and TRBJ2-1; D not certain. Germline values: CDR1 GTSNPN, CDR2 SVGIG (reference sequence). The V end lost 5 bases, the J end lost 5 bases, and 10 bases lay between the germline ends. The CDR3 runs to 12 residues. The CDR3 loop reads CAWSSGDNEQFF. The CDR3 DNA reads TGTGCCTGGTCATCCGGAGACAATGAGCAGTTCTTC.

The gene calls are TRBV9 and TRBJ1-2; D remains unclear. This CDR3 contains 14 residues. Trimming took off 0 bases at V and 2 bases at J, with 8 bases between the two ends. The V gene's germline CDR1 is SGDLS and CDR2 YYNGEE. The CDR3 DNA follows: TGTGCCAGCAGCGTAGCTGACCGAAACTATGGCTACACCTTC. Translation gives CASSVADRNYGYTF.